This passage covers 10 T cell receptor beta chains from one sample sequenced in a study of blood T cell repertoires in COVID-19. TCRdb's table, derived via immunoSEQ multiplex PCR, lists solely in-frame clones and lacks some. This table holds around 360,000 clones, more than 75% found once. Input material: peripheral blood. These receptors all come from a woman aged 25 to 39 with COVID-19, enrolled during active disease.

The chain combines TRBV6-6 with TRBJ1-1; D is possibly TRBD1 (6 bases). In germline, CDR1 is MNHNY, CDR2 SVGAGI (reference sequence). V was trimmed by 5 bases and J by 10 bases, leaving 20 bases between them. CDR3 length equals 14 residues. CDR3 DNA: TGTGCCAGCAGTGTCACAGGGAATACGGTCGGAGCTTTCTTT. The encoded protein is CASSVTGNTVGAFF.

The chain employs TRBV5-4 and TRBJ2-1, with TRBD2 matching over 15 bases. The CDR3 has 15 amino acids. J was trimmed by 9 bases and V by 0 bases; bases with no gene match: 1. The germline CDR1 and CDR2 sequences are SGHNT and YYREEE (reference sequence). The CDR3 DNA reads TGTGCCAGCAGCTTGGAGGGACTAGCGGGAGGTGAGCAGTTCTTC. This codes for CASSLEGLAGGEQFF.

The CDR3, as DNA: TGTGCCAGCAGCTTAGGGTCGGTAAACACTGAAGCTTTCTTT. This gives the protein CASSLGSVNTEAFF. The chain combines TRBV13 with TRBJ1-1, with D unclear. V shed 0 bases and J shed 2 bases, with 7 bases lying between them. Germline values: CDR1 PRHDT, CDR2 FYEKMQ (reference sequence). The CDR3 runs 14 residues.

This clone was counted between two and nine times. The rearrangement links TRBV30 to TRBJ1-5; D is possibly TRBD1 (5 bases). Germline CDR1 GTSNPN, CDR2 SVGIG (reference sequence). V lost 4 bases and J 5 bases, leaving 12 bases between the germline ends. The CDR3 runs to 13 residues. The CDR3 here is CAWTGNLDQPQHF. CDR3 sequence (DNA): TGTGCCTGGACAGGGAATCTAGATCAGCCCCAGCATTTT.

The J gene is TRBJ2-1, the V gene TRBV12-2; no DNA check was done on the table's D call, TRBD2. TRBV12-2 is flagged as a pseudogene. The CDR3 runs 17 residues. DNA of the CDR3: TGTGCAAGTCGCTTACCTTTATGGACTGGCCCCTGGGATGAGCAGTTCTTC. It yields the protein CASRLPLWTGPWDEQFF.

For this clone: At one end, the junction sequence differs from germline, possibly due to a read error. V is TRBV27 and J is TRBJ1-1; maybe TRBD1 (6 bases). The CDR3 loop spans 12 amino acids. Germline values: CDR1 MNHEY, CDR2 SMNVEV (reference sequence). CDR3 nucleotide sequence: TGTGCCAGCAGTCAGGGGCACACTGAGGCTTTCTTT. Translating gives CASSQGHTEAFF.

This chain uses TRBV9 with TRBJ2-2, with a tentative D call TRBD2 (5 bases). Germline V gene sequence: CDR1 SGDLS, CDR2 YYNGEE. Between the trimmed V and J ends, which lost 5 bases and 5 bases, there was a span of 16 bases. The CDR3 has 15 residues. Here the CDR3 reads CASSASGGQTGELFF. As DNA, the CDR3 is TGTGCCAGCAGTGCCTCTGGCGGGCAGACCGGGGAGCTGTTTTTT.

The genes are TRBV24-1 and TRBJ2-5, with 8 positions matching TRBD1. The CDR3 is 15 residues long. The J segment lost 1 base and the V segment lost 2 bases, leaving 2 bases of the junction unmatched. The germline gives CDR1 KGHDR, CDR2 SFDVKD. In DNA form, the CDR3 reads TGTGCCACCAGTGATTACACAGGGGGCCAAGAGACCCAGTACTTC. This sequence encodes CATSDYTGGQETQYF.

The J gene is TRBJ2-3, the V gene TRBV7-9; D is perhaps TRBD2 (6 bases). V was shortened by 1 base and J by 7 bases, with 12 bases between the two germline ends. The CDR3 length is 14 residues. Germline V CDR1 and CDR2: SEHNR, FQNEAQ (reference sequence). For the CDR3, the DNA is TGTGCCAGCAGCTTAGGCGTACTAGCCCATACGCAGTATTTT. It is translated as CASSLGVLAHTQYF.

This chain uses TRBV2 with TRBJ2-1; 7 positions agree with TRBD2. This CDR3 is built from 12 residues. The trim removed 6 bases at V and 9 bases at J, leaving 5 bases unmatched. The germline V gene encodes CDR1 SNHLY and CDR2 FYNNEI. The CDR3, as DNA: TGTGCCAGCAGCCAACTAGCGACTGAGCAGTTCTTC. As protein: CASSQLATEQFF.